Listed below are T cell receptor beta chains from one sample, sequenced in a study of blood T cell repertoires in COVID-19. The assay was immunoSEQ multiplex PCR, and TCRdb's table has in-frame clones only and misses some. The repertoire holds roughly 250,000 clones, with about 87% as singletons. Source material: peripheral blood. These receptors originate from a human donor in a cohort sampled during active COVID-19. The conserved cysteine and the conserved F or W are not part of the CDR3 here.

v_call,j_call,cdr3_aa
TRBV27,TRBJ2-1,ASSLGTSGRWNEQF
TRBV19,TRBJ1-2,ASNPLGGEGYT
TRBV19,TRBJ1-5,ASSLQGENQPQH
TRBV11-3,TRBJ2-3,ASSPGLAVGTDTQY
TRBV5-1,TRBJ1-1,ASSLMAGDTEAF
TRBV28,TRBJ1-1,PLWVLDTEAF
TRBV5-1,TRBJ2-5,ASSEAGGQETQY
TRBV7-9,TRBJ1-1,ASSLGTLKNTEAF
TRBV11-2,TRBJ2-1,ASSSTGTGIAEQF
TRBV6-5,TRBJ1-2,ASRPDSNYGYT
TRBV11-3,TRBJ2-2,ASSLRGRSGELF
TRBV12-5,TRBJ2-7,ASGFLGLAGVKDEQY
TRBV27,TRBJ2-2,ASGLAGVLGKVGELF
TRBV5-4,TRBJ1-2,ASSLDRTVSYGYT
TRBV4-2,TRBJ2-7,ASSQDPGRGASHYEQY
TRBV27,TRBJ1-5,ASSRRSPGQGAGQPQH
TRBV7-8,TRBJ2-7,ASSLVAEQY
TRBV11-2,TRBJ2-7,ASSLVLAGYTSNAYEQY
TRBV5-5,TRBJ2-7,ASSVGLALSYEQY
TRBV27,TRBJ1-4,ASSLSRRDRGLKLF
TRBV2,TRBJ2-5,ARRKTGVETQY
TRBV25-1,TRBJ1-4,ASSGTWESEKLF
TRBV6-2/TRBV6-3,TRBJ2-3,ASSALAGGSDTQY
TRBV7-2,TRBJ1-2,ASSRQDRGLGYT
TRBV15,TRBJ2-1,ATSRHRENEQF
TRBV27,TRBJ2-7,ASSLDGTSPEQY
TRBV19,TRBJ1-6,ASSPPQGSSYNSPLH